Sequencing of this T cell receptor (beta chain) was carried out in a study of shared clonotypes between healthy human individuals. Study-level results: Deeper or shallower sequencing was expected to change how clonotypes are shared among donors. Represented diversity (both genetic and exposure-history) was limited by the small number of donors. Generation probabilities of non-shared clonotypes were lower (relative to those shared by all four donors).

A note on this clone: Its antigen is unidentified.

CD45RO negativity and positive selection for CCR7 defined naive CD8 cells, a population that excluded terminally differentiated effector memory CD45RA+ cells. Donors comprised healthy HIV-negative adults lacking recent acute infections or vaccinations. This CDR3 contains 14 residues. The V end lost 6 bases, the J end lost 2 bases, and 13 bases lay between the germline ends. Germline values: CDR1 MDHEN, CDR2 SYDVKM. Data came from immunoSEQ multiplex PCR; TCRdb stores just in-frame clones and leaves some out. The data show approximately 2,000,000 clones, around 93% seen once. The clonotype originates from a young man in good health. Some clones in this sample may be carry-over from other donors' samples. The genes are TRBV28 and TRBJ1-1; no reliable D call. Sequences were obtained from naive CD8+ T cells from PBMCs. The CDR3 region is CASRTRTGNTEAFF. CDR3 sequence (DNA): TGTGCCAGCAGAACCCGGACGGGCAACACTGAAGCTTTCTTT.